Following are 9 T cell receptor beta chains from one sample sequenced in a study of blood T cell repertoires in COVID-19. This table comes from immunoSEQ multiplex PCR, and its TCRdb copy is limited to in-frame clones, with some not included. The table has 50,000 to 80,000 clones, roughly 82% seen once. Specimen: peripheral blood. Source of these receptors: a human donor in a cohort sampled during active COVID-19.

The chain employs TRBV5-1 and TRBJ2-5; 8 bases fit TRBD1. V lost 4 bases, J lost 6 bases, and 5 bases stayed unmatched. From germline, CDR1 is SGHRS and CDR2 YFSETQ. The CDR3 runs 13 residues. CDR3 residues: CASSGGQGQTQYF. The CDR3 DNA reads TGCGCCAGCAGCGGCGGACAGGGACAGACCCAGTACTTC.

The CDR3 reads CASSLAGGSGYTF. CDR3 sequence (DNA): TGTGCCAGCAGCTTAGCAGGGGGCTCTGGCTACACCTTC. The chain joins TRBV7-9 to TRBJ1-2, with 7 bases aligning to TRBD1. The CDR3 totals 13 residues. Germline CDR1 reads SEHNR; CDR2 reads FQNEAQ (reference sequence). Trimming took 0 bases from V and 7 from J; bases not matched to a gene: 2.

The V gene is TRBV5-1, the J gene TRBJ2-7; TRBD1 agrees at 10 bases. This CDR3 comprises 14 residues. Germline assignment: CDR1 SGHRS and CDR2 YFSETQ. J gave up 5 bases and V 5 bases, and 7 bases lay outside the gene matches. The CDR3 here is CASSSGQGIDEQYF. The CDR3 bases are TGCGCCAGCAGTTCGGGACAGGGGATCGACGAGCAGTACTTC.

V and J are TRBV6-6 and TRBJ1-3; D may be TRBD1 (5 bases). The V end was cut by 2 bases, the J end by 4 bases, with 12 bases between. Germline values: CDR1 MNHNY, CDR2 SVGAGI (reference sequence). The CDR3 covers 15 residues. The CDR3 bases are TGTGCCAGCAGTTACGGAGCAGGGCAGGGAAACACCATATATTTT. Its protein product is CASSYGAGQGNTIYF.

This chain joins TRBV4-1 and TRBJ1-1, with unresolved D. This CDR3 spans 13 amino acids. In germline, CDR1 is MGHRA, CDR2 YSYEKL. V was cut by 0 bases and J by 5 bases, with 7 bases left in between. DNA of the CDR3: TGCGCCAGCAGCCAAGATACCCGGACTGAAGCTTTCTTT. It is translated as CASSQDTRTEAFF.

CDR3 protein: CASMGQTDEAFF. DNA of the CDR3: TGTGCCAGCATGGGTCAGACAGATGAAGCTTTCTTT. This sequence joins TRBV6-5 and TRBJ1-1; maybe TRBD1 (5 bases). V shed 7 bases and J shed 7 bases, with 13 bases lying between them. Germline values: CDR1 MNHEY, CDR2 SVGAGI. CDR3 length: 12 amino acids.

The rearrangement uses TRBV25-1 and TRBJ2-2; weak D call: TRBD2 (6 bases). Trimming removed 5 bases from V and 4 bases from J, with 11 bases in between. Germline CDR1 MGHDK, CDR2 SYGVNS. The CDR3 runs 14 residues. Here the CDR3 reads CASSRDLGTGELFF. The CDR3 region has the DNA TGTGCCAGCAGTAGGGACTTAGGCACCGGGGAGCTGTTTTTT.

This chain connects TRBV7-9 to TRBJ2-5; TRBD1 agrees at 9 bases. The CDR3 totals 15 residues. Per the germline V gene, CDR1 is SEHNR and CDR2 is FQNEAQ (reference sequence). V dropped 5 bases and J dropped 4; count of bases not matched to a gene: 8. In DNA form, the CDR3 reads TGTGCCAGCAGCAAGGGACAGGGATTGGGAGAGACCCAGTACTTC. Amino acids: CASSKGQGLGETQYF.

The rearrangement uses TRBV9 and TRBJ2-2; perhaps TRBD1 as D (5 bases). V lost 0 bases and J 1 base, leaving 7 bases between the germline ends. Germline V gives CDR1 SGDLS, CDR2 YYNGEE. The CDR3 length is 15 residues. The CDR3 DNA follows: TGTGCCAGCAGCGTAGACAGGATGAACACCGGGGAGCTGTTTTTT. Protein product: CASSVDRMNTGELFF.